This entry lists 29 T cell receptor beta chains sequenced from one sample in a study of CD8 T cells in ankylosing spondylitis. These receptors are not linked to any known antigen. TCRdb reanalysed the 5' RACE reads using MiXCR and keeps one entry per CDR3 protein. The table records around 890,000 distinct CDR3 sequences, 10% to 15% of them present only once. Study-wide findings and caveats: It appeared that ankylosing spondylitis blood was characterized by a TCR beta motif of roughly 8 highly homologous variants.

The specimen was blood, either unsorted or a sorted T cell fraction (not recorded which). These receptors originate from a male donor with ankylosing spondylitis.

This chain joins TRBV29-1 and TRBJ1-1; TRBD1 is a possible D gene (6 bases). CDR1 is SQVTM and CDR2 is ANQGSEA in the germline V gene. The CDR3 sequence is 14 residues long. Between the trimmed V and J ends, which lost 5 bases and 4 bases, there was a span of 17 bases. The CDR3 spells CSVRGVLRSTEAFF. The DNA for the CDR3 is TGCAGCGTTAGGGGGGTGTTGAGAAGCACTGAAGCTTTCTTT.

This clonotype has only a few counts. The DNA of the CDR3 is TGCAGTGCTAGGAGACCACTCACAGATACGCAGTATTTT. Amino acids: CSARRPLTDTQYF. The V and J genes are TRBV20-1 and TRBJ2-3; D gene ambiguous. Germline V gene sequence: CDR1 DFQATT, CDR2 SNEGSKA (reference sequence). Trimming pared 3 bases from V and 2 bases from J, leaving 9 bases between. This CDR3 region has 13 residues.

This clonotype came up many times. V and J are TRBV7-3 and TRBJ1-1, with no clear D. The CDR3 is 16 residues long. Germline loops: CDR1 SGHTA, CDR2 FQGTGA. V was shortened by 0 bases and J by 1 base, with 12 bases between the two germline ends. CDR3 in DNA: TGTGCCAGCAGCTTAACGTTTGAGGGAGAGAACACTGAAGCTTTCTTT. Protein: CASSLTFEGENTEAFF.

This clonotype has only a few counts. The genes are TRBV10-3 and TRBJ2-5, with 8 nucleotides matching TRBD1. Germline V gene lookup returns CDR1 ENHRY and CDR2 SYGVKD. The CDR3 length is 12 residues. J was trimmed by 3 bases and V by 10 bases; bases with no gene match: 4. CDR3 loop: CATADREETQYF. CDR3 DNA: TGTGCCACCGCGGACAGGGAAGAGACCCAGTACTTC.

This chain joins TRBV6-1 and TRBJ1-2, with 7 bases lining up with TRBD1. CDR3 length: 13 amino acids. CDR1 and CDR2 (germline): MNHNS, SASEGT. V was pared by 6 bases and J by 8 bases, with 9 bases of the junction left unmatched. CDR3 nucleotides: TGTGCCAGCAGGACCACGGGACAGCGGGGCTACACCTTC. It translates to CASRTTGQRGYTF.

The chain employs TRBV20-1 and TRBJ1-4, with TRBD1 identical over 7 bases. V lost 4 bases, J lost 6 bases, and 8 bases stayed unmatched. The CDR3 is 14 residues long. Per the germline V gene, CDR1 is DFQATT and CDR2 is SNEGSKA (reference sequence). The CDR3 coding sequence is TGCAGTGCTACAACAGGGGTCTGGGATGAAAAACTGTTTTTT. Encoded protein: CSATTGVWDEKLFF.

This clonotype was observed a handful of times. The chain combines TRBV4-3 with TRBJ2-2; 9 positions agree with TRBD2. The CDR3 spans 17 residues. CDR1 and CDR2 (germline): LGHNA, YSLEER. Trimming cost V 0 bases and J 5 bases; bases outside gene matches: 7. CDR3 sequence: CASSQDPSGRWTGELFF. Here the CDR3 DNA reads TGCGCCAGCAGCCAAGATCCAAGCGGGAGGTGGACCGGGGAGCTGTTTTTT.

The chain employs TRBV18 and TRBJ2-7, with D uncertain. The CDR3 is 15 residues long. Germline lookup yields CDR1 KGHSH and CDR2 LQKENI. V lost 3 bases and J 2 bases, leaving 14 bases between the germline ends. CDR3 nucleotide sequence: TGTGCCAGCTCACCCGGACGGAAGGGCACCTACGAGCAGTACTTC. It specifies CASSPGRKGTYEQYF.

The chain has TRBV5-1 and TRBJ2-3, with 8 bases fitting TRBD2. Germline V gives CDR1 SGHRS, CDR2 YFSETQ. CDR3 length equals 17 residues. V shed 1 base, J shed 4 bases, and the junction held 11 bases outside the gene matches. Written as DNA, the CDR3 is TGCGCCAGCAGCTTGAGTTCGACTAGCGAGGCCTCAGATACGCAGTATTTT. Its protein is CASSLSSTSEASDTQYF.

This clonotype has a handful of counts. V and J are TRBV20-1 and TRBJ2-7, with D possibly called TRBD1 or TRBD2 (6 bases each). CDR3 length: 14 amino acids. Germline CDR1 is DFQATT and CDR2 is SNEGSKA (reference sequence). Trimming shortened V by 4 bases and J by 6 bases, and 19 bases separated the two germline ends. CDR3 region: CSATSGTSRGEQYF. CDR3 DNA: TGCAGTGCTACCTCCGGGACATCGCGGGGCGAGCAGTACTTC.

The chain couples TRBV20-1 to TRBJ2-2; a weak D match, TRBD2 (7 bases). The CDR3 is 17 amino acids. Germline-derived CDR1 and CDR2 are DFQATT and SNEGSKA (reference sequence). V shed 0 bases and J shed 7 bases, with 21 bases lying between them. The CDR3 sequence: CSAREALGGARSGELFF. CDR3 DNA sequence: TGCAGTGCTAGAGAGGCCCTGGGGGGGGCGCGGAGCGGGGAGCTGTTTTTT.

The chain is built from TRBV18 and TRBJ1-2; D gene unclear. Trimming took 6 bases from V and 2 from J, leaving 13 bases between them. The germline V gene encodes CDR1 KGHSH and CDR2 LQKENI. The CDR3 runs 14 residues. CDR3 sequence (DNA): TGTGCCAGCTCCCAACAGAATTTGAACTATGGCTACACCTTC. It translates to CASSQQNLNYGYTF.

This clonotype was observed a handful of times. The CDR3 region is CASSLTAGQTGELFF. CDR3 nucleotide sequence: TGTGCCAGCAGCTTAACCGCGGGGCAAACCGGGGAGCTGTTTTTT. The chain uses TRBV7-3 and TRBJ2-2; tentative D call: TRBD2 (6 bases). The CDR3 runs to 15 residues. Trimming stripped 0 bases from V and 5 bases from J, with 10 bases between. Germline V gene sequence: CDR1 SGHTA, CDR2 FQGTGA. The full variable domain, completed using reference TRBV7-3 and TRBJ2-2, is GAGVSQTPSNKVTEKGKYVELRCDPISGHTALYWYRQSLGQGPEFLIYFQGTGAADDSGLPNDRFFAVRPEGSVSTLKIQRTERGDSAVYLCASSLTAGQTGELFFGEGSRLTVL.

This clonotype was seen repeatedly, ten times or more. The V and J genes are TRBV20-1 and TRBJ2-5; TRBD2 agrees at 13 bases. V gave up 6 bases and J gave up 4 bases; unmatched junction bases: 8. CDR1 is DFQATT, CDR2 SNEGSKA, per germline (reference sequence). The length of the CDR3 is 15 residues. DNA for the CDR3: TGCAGTGCAGGACTAGCGGGAGCTTGGCGAGAGACCCAGTACTTC. It yields the protein CSAGLAGAWRETQYF.

The chain carries TRBV4-3 and TRBJ2-7; no firm D call. The germline CDR1 and CDR2 sequences are LGHNA and YSLEER. The CDR3 sequence is 13 residues long. Deletions cut 1 base from V and 6 bases from J, with 10 bases between. The CDR3 nucleotides read TGCGCCAGCAGCCAAGGTATGGACCTCGAGCAGTACTTC. Translated: CASSQGMDLEQYF.

The chain is built from TRBV7-3 and TRBJ2-1; tentative D call: TRBD2 (5 bases). Trimming stripped 5 bases from V and 5 bases from J, with 16 bases between. In germline, CDR1 is SGHTA, CDR2 FQGTGA. The CDR3 contains 15 residues. The CDR3 coding sequence is TGTGCCAGCAGCCTCCAGCTGGCTAGCCACAATGAGCAGTTCTTC. Translated, it gives CASSLQLASHNEQFF.

The chain employs TRBV6-1 and TRBJ2-5; D remains ambiguous. Germline V gene lookup returns CDR1 MNHNS and CDR2 SASEGT. The CDR3 runs 13 residues. Trimming stripped 1 base from V and 4 bases from J, with 7 bases between. As DNA, the CDR3 is TGTGCCAGCAGTGAAGATCCCGGAGAGACCCAGTACTTC. It is translated as CASSEDPGETQYF.

This clonotype was detected ten times or more. The chain carries TRBV12-3 or TRBV12-4 and TRBJ1-4; possibly TRBD1 for D (5 bases). The CDR3 has 16 amino acids. V gave up 3 bases and J gave up 10 bases, with 21 bases separating them. CDR3 sequence reads: CASSFSLGAVGVKLFF. CDR3 nucleotide sequence: TGTGCCAGCAGTTTTTCGTTAGGGGCAGTAGGGGTAAAACTGTTTTTT.

The rearrangement links TRBV20-1 to TRBJ2-1, with 8 bases aligning to TRBD2. After removal of 3 bases from V and 1 base from J, the junction contained 8 bases not matched to a gene. Germline V gene lookup returns CDR1 DFQATT and CDR2 SNEGSKA (reference sequence). This CDR3 has 16 residues. The CDR3 here is CSASVAGSRSYNEQFF. The DNA for the CDR3 is TGCAGTGCTAGTGTAGCGGGATCGCGTTCCTACAATGAGCAGTTCTTC.

This chain links TRBV7-2 with TRBJ1-4, with TRBD1 matching over 8 bases. Trimming cost V 1 base and J 4 bases; bases outside gene matches: 8. Germline lookup yields CDR1 SGHTA and CDR2 FQGNSA. The CDR3 totals 17 residues. CDR3 region: CASSLGGFRGLNEKLFF. In DNA, the CDR3 is TGTGCCAGCAGCTTAGGGGGATTCAGGGGGCTTAATGAAAAACTGTTTTTT.

This clonotype was detected ten times or more. The V and J genes are TRBV7-6 and TRBJ2-3; TRBD1 is a possible D gene (6 bases). The CDR3 has 14 residues. V lost 3 bases, J lost 4 bases, and 11 bases lay in between. CDR1 is SGHVS and CDR2 is FNYEAQ in the germline V gene. The CDR3 is CASSLLRGSDTQYF. Written as DNA, the CDR3 is TGTGCCAGCAGCTTGCTCAGGGGTTCAGATACGCAGTATTTT. Full variable domain (missing parts from reference TRBV7-6 and TRBJ2-3): GAGVSQSPRYKVTKRGQDVALRCDPISGHVSLYWYRQALGQGPEFLTYFNYEAQQDKSGLPNDRFSAERPEGSISTLTIQRTEQRDSAMYRCASSLLRGSDTQYFGPGTRLTVL.

This clonotype has a handful of counts. The chain joins TRBV7-6 to TRBJ2-5; the match to TRBD2 covers 11 bases. V was clipped by 4 bases and J by 4 bases; unmatched bases: 5. Germline values: CDR1 SGHVS, CDR2 FNYEAQ. The CDR3 consists of 15 residues. The DNA of the CDR3 is TGTGCCAGCAGCTCGAATAGCGGGAGGGCAGAGACCCAGTACTTC. Protein: CASSSNSGRAETQYF.

This clonotype was observed a few times. The rearrangement uses TRBV20-1 and TRBJ1-5; 7 bases align to TRBD1. V trimming: 3 bases; J trimming: 4 bases; junction bases outside the gene matches: 6. From germline, CDR1 is DFQATT and CDR2 SNEGSKA (reference sequence). The CDR3 totals 14 residues. The CDR3 nucleotides read TGCAGTGCTAGTACCGGGACAGCAAATCAGCCCCAGCATTTT. It specifies CSASTGTANQPQHF.

The V and J genes are TRBV28 and TRBJ1-1, with D perhaps matching TRBD1 (5 bases). The CDR3 has 15 residues. Germline lookup yields CDR1 MDHEN and CDR2 SYDVKM. The V gene lost 2 bases and the J gene lost 2 bases, with 12 bases spanning the gap. The CDR3 loop reads CASSLRDLYNTEAFF. CDR3 in DNA: TGTGCCAGCAGTTTAAGGGACCTTTATAACACTGAAGCTTTCTTT. Looking up the rest from reference TRBV28 and TRBJ1-1 gives the full variable domain: DVKVTQSSRYLVKRTGEKVFLECVQDMDHENMFWYRQDPGLGLRLIYFSYDVKMKEKGDIPEGYSVSREKKERFSLILESASTNQTSMYLCASSLRDLYNTEAFFGQGTRLTVV.

Only a few counts were recorded for this clonotype. This chain connects TRBV29-1 to TRBJ2-3, with TRBD2 matching 7 bases. The CDR3 length is 14 residues. V was clipped by 6 bases and J by 2 bases; unmatched bases: 8. Germline V CDR1 and CDR2: SQVTM, ANQGSEA. As DNA, the CDR3 is TGCAGCGTCAGCGGCGGGGGATTCACAGATACGCAGTATTTT. It specifies CSVSGGGFTDTQYF.

There are a few counts of this clonotype. V usage is TRBV20-1 and J usage is TRBJ2-5, with TRBD2 matching over 11 bases. V shed 5 bases and J 5 bases; nucleotides not matched to a gene: 4. Looked up from germline, CDR1 is DFQATT and CDR2 is SNEGSKA (reference sequence). This CDR3 contains 13 residues. CDR3 sequence reads: CSALAGGPETQYF. CDR3 nucleotide sequence: TGCAGTGCTTTAGCGGGGGGGCCCGAGACCCAGTACTTC.

The chain uses TRBV5-1 and TRBJ2-5; D uncertain. The V end was cut by 0 bases, the J end by 5 bases, with 11 bases between. CDR1 is SGHRS and CDR2 is YFSETQ in the germline V gene. The CDR3 has 14 amino acids. DNA of the CDR3: TGCGCCAGCAGCTTGGTGGTAGGATTGGAGACCCAGTACTTC. It yields the protein CASSLVVGLETQYF. The whole variable domain, remainder taken from reference TRBV5-1 and TRBJ2-5, is KAGVTQTPRYLIKTRGQQVTLSCSPISGHRSVSWYQQTPGQGLQFLFEYFSETQRNKGNFPGRFSGRQFSNSRSEMNVSTLELGDSALYLCASSLVVGLETQYFGPGTRLLVL.

This clonotype was counted only a few times. The CDR3 DNA sequence: TGTGCCAGCAGGTCAGGGGTCGGCACTGAAGCTTTCTTT. This sequence encodes CASRSGVGTEAFF. The chain couples TRBV6-1 to TRBJ1-1, with D possibly being TRBD1 (6 bases). The V gene's germline CDR1 is MNHNS and CDR2 SASEGT. This CDR3 spans 13 amino acids. V lost 6 bases and J 4 bases, leaving 12 bases between the germline ends.

The V and J genes are TRBV12-3 or TRBV12-4 and TRBJ1-2; 7 bases match TRBD1. The CDR3 contains 13 residues. V shed 6 bases and J 6 bases; nucleotides not matched to a gene: 7. The CDR3 sequence is CASRIRTGDGYTF. In DNA, the CDR3 is TGTGCCAGCAGAATCAGGACAGGCGATGGCTACACCTTC.